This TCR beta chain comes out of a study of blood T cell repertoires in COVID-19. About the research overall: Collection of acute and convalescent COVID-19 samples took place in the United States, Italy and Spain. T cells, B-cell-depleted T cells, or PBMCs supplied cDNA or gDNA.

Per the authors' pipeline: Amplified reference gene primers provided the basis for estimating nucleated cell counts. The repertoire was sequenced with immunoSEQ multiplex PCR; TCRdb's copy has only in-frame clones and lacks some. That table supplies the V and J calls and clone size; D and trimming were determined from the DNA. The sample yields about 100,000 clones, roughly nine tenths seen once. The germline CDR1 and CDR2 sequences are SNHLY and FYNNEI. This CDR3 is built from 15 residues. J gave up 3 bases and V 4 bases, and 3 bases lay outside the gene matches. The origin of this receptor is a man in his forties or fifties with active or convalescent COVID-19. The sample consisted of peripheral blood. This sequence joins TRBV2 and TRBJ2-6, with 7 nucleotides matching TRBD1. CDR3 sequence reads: CASSGQGFGANVLTF. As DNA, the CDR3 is TGTGCCAGCAGTGGACAGGGTTTTGGGGCCAACGTCCTGACTTTC.